What follows is one T cell receptor beta chain and its context. The PCR ran on 60 Vbeta and 13 Jbeta primers. Assay used: immunoSEQ multiplex PCR; TCRdb lists only in-frame clones, some missing. Found here are 110,000 or so clones, about 80% of them singletons; the top ten hold 5.4%. CDR1 SGHRS and CDR2 YFSETQ come from the germline V gene. The V end was cut by 0 bases, the J end by 2 bases, with 9 bases between. The CDR3 consists of 14 residues. These data originate in a study of cytomegalovirus exposure and HLA in healthy donors. The sequencing sample was made of PBMCs. This chain connects TRBV5-1 to TRBJ2-7; unclear D gene. The source of this sequence is a woman in her 30s in good health and CMV-seropositive. The CDR3 loop is CASSLGQAPYEQYF. CDR3 nucleotide sequence: TGCGCCAGCAGCTTGGGCCAGGCCCCCTACGAGCAGTACTTC.